This entry lists 18 T cell receptor beta chains sequenced from one sample in a study of cytotoxic CD8 clonotypes in ibrutinib-treated CLL. The repertoire was sequenced with immunoSEQ multiplex PCR; TCRdb's copy has only in-frame clones and lacks some. The data show 200,000 to 250,000 clones, with over 65% seen just once and 5.9% held by the top ten. The specimen was PBMCs, collected after 12 months of ibrutinib treatment. The receptor source for this set is a human donor with chronic lymphocytic leukemia.

V gene TRBV5-1 combines with J gene TRBJ2-6; D unresolved. CDR1 and CDR2 (germline): SGHRS, YFSETQ. This CDR3 comprises 15 residues. The germline V and J ends were trimmed by 0 bases and 4 bases, with 8 bases remaining between them. This chain's CDR3 is CASSLVPRGANVLTF. The DNA of the CDR3 is TGCGCCAGCAGCTTGGTTCCCCGGGGGGCCAACGTCCTGACTTTC.

The genes are TRBV27 and TRBJ2-2, with D hard to call. CDR3 length: 12 amino acids. V was trimmed by 4 bases and J by 2 bases, leaving 2 bases between them. Per germline, CDR1 MNHEY and CDR2 SMNVEV (reference sequence). The CDR3 DNA reads TGTGCCAGCAGTTCCAACACCGGGGAGCTGTTTTTT. This sequence encodes CASSSNTGELFF.

This clone was seen more than once but under ten times. V and J are TRBV6-1 and TRBJ2-2; 11 nucleotides agree with TRBD1. Germline CDR1 reads MNHNS; CDR2 reads SASEGT. The CDR3 covers 15 residues. V was pared by 6 bases and J by 8 bases, with 8 bases of the junction left unmatched. The CDR3 DNA follows: TGTGCCAGCAGCCGAGGGACAGGGGGAACGGGGGAGCTGTTTTTT. Translating gives CASSRGTGGTGELFF.

The chain is built from TRBV11-2 and TRBJ2-2; D may be TRBD1 or TRBD2 (6 bases each). This CDR3 region has 17 residues. Trimming pared 4 bases from V and 6 bases from J, leaving 21 bases between. CDR1 is SGHAT and CDR2 is FQNNGV in the germline V gene. This CDR3 is CASSSPLLGGSAGELFF. CDR3 bases: TGTGCCAGCAGCTCCCCCTTACTAGGGGGGTCGGCCGGGGAGCTGTTTTTT.

This chain's CDR3 is CASSLTQGPDYGYTF. The CDR3 DNA reads as TGTGCCAGCAGCTTAACCCAGGGGCCCGACTATGGCTACACCTTC. This sequence joins TRBV7-3 and TRBJ1-2; D might be TRBD1 (6 bases). Trimming took off 0 bases at V and 3 bases at J, with 11 bases between the two ends. Germline-derived CDR1 and CDR2 are SGHTA and FQGTGA. CDR3 length: 15 residues.

The V gene is TRBV2, the J gene TRBJ1-1; D remains unclear. V lost 7 bases to trimming and J lost 5 bases, with 8 bases between them. This CDR3 is 11 amino acids long. Germline CDR1 and CDR2: SNHLY and FYNNEI. For the CDR3, the DNA is TGTGCCAGCATAGGGCGTACTGAAGCTTTCTTT. Translating gives CASIGRTEAFF.

This chain connects TRBV5-8 to TRBJ1-1, with D uncertain. The CDR3 is made up of 15 amino acids. The V and J ends lost 1 base and 3 bases respectively, with 13 bases between them. CDR1 and CDR2 (germline): SGHTS, YDEGEE. The CDR3 sequence: CASSLIGWVDTEAFF. CDR3 sequence (DNA): TGTGCCAGCAGCTTGATTGGCTGGGTTGACACTGAAGCTTTCTTT.

The V and J genes are TRBV2 and TRBJ1-2; 9 bases align to TRBD1. Trimming took 5 bases from V and 5 from J; bases not matched to a gene: 12. The CDR3 runs 16 residues. Per the germline V gene, CDR1 is SNHLY and CDR2 is FYNNEI. Written as DNA, the CDR3 is TGTGCCAGCAGTTCCTCCGGGACAGGGATAGGATATGGCTACACCTTC. The encoded protein is CASSSSGTGIGYGYTF.

The chain is built from TRBV29-1 and TRBJ1-1, with 9 bases aligning to TRBD1. CDR3 length: 13 amino acids. The V and J ends lost 8 bases and 9 bases, in that order; junction bases with no gene match: 13. CDR1 and CDR2 (germline): SQVTM, ANQGSEA. The CDR3 region has the DNA TGCAGCCATGGAGGGGGGGGACAGGGACAAGCTTTCTTT. It specifies CSHGGGGQGQAFF.

The chain uses TRBV30 and TRBJ1-2; 9 bases fit TRBD1. J lost 0 bases, V lost 5 bases, and 1 base had no gene match. The germline V gene has CDR1 GTSNPN and CDR2 SVGIG (reference sequence). The CDR3 sequence is 13 residues long. CDR3 DNA: TGTGCCTGGGGACAGGGGACTAACTATGGCTACACCTTC. It encodes CAWGQGTNYGYTF.

This chain links TRBV13 with TRBJ1-2; 11 bases are shared with TRBD1. CDR1 and CDR2 from the germline V gene are PRHDT and FYEKMQ (reference sequence). The V gene end was trimmed by 4 bases and the J gene end by 2 bases; junction bases not matched to a gene: 9. The CDR3 has 17 amino acids. As DNA, the CDR3 is TGTGCCAGCAGCTATCGGGACAGGGGGACCCAGAACTATGGCTACACCTTC. Translating it yields CASSYRDRGTQNYGYTF.

The gene calls are TRBV27 and TRBJ1-2; no reliable D call. Germline CDR1 and CDR2: MNHEY and SMNVEV (reference sequence). The V gene lost 4 bases and the J gene lost 4 bases, with 10 bases spanning the gap. The CDR3 has 13 residues. Written as DNA, the CDR3 is TGTGCCAGCAGTTCAGGCGTGGCCTATGGCTACACCTTC. It encodes CASSSGVAYGYTF.

V gene TRBV7-2 combines with J gene TRBJ2-7; 7 positions match TRBD2. This CDR3 is 12 amino acids long. Germline V gene sequence: CDR1 SGHTA, CDR2 FQGNSA. V trimming: 5 bases; J trimming: 10 bases; junction bases outside the gene matches: 8. CDR3 sequence: CASSPGTTLQYF. The CDR3 DNA reads TGTGCCAGCAGCCCCGGGACTACCCTCCAGTACTTC. The full variable domain, in which reference TRBV7-2 and TRBJ2-7 provide the parts outside the CDR3, is GAGVSQSPSNKVTEKGKDVELRCDPISGHTALYWYRQSLGQGLEFLIYFQGNSAPDKSGLPSDRFSAERTGGSVSTLTIQRTQQEDSAVYLCASSPGTTLQYFGPGTRLTVT.

The chain links TRBV2 to TRBJ2-7; D tentatively reads TRBD1 or TRBD2 (5 bases each). This CDR3 spans 14 amino acids. Per the germline V gene, CDR1 is SNHLY and CDR2 is FYNNEI. V was pared by 8 bases and J by 0 bases, with 14 bases between. The CDR3 protein is CASLDRGGSYEQYF. The DNA for the CDR3 is TGTGCCAGCCTGGACCGTGGGGGCTCCTACGAGCAGTACTTC.

The chain is built from TRBV5-8 and TRBJ2-7; D not resolved. Trimming cost V 0 bases and J 3 bases, with 10 bases left between them. In germline, CDR1 is SGHTS, CDR2 YDEGEE. There are 14 residues in the CDR3. In DNA, the CDR3 is TGTGCCAGCAGCTTGGTGGGTAGTGTCTACGAGCAGTACTTC. This sequence encodes CASSLVGSVYEQYF.

The V gene is TRBV19, the J gene TRBJ1-1; TRBD1 aligns across 9 bases. Germline V lookup: CDR1 LNHDA, CDR2 SQIVND (reference sequence). The CDR3 totals 16 residues. V lost 6 bases and J lost 0; bases outside the gene matches: 8. The CDR3 protein is CASSARGDRVNTEAFF. CDR3 nucleotide sequence: TGTGCCAGTAGCGCCCGGGGGGACAGGGTGAACACTGAAGCTTTCTTT.

V and J are TRBV11-3 and TRBJ2-5; D is unresolved. The CDR3 is 12 residues long. Per the germline V gene, CDR1 is SGHNT and CDR2 is YENEEA. Trimming took off 4 bases at V and 0 bases at J, with 3 bases between the two ends. The CDR3: CASSYDQETQYF. As DNA, the CDR3 is TGTGCCAGCAGCTACGACCAAGAGACCCAGTACTTC.

This clone has only one observation. CDR3 in DNA: TGCAGCGTTGAAAGAGGGGGAAGAAACACCATATATTTT. Translation gives CSVERGGRNTIYF. The J gene is TRBJ1-3, the V gene TRBV29-1, with a weak D call TRBD1 (6 bases). V dropped 2 bases and J dropped 5 bases, with 10 bases sitting between them. The V gene's germline CDR1 is SQVTM and CDR2 ANQGSEA. There are 13 residues in the CDR3.